This entry describes one T cell receptor (beta chain). The source of the sample is a study of blood T cell repertoires in COVID-19. Assay: immunoSEQ multiplex PCR; the TCRdb copy retains only in-frame clones and omits some. The sample yields about 120,000 clones, about 85% seen once. Trimming removed 10 bases from V and 5 bases from J; junction bases left unmatched: 6. The CDR3 sequence is 12 residues long. Per the germline V gene, CDR1 is MDHEN and CDR2 is SYDVKM. This receptor was taken from a man older than 75 with acute or convalescent COVID-19. The rearrangement links TRBV28 to TRBJ1-2; 8 nucleotides line up with TRBD1. Specimen: peripheral blood. The CDR3 DNA reads TGTGCCATAGGACAGGGAAGGTATGGCTACACCTTC. This encodes CAIGQGRYGYTF.